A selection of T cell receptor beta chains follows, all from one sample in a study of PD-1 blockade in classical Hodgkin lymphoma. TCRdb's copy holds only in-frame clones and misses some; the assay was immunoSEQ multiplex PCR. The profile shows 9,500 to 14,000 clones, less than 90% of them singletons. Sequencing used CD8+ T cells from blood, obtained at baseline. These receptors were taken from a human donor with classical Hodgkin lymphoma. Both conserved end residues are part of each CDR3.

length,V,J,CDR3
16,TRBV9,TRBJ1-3,CASSASPRDSGNTIYF
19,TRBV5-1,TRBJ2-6,CASSPEVEGVYSGANVLTF
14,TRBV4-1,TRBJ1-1,CASSQDGRATEAFF
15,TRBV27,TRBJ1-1,CASSFTGGLNTEAFF
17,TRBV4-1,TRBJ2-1,CASSQKSGLAMDNEQFF
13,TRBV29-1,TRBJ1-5,CSVADSLDQPQHF
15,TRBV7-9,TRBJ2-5,CASSLVVGGLETQYF
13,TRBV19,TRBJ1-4,CASSIVQGTELFF
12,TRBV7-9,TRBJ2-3,CASSLLTDTQYF
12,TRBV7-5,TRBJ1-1,CARSGNRAEAFF
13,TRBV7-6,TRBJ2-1,CASSIFDRNEQFF
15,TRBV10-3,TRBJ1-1,CAISESSFTGTEAFF
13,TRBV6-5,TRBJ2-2,CASSPTQTGELFF
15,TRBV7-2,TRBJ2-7,CASSFWWERADEQYF
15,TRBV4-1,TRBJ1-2,CASSQDEPTNYGYTF
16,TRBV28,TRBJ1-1,CASSFPTGGGWTEAFF
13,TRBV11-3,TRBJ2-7,CASSLLSGYEQYF
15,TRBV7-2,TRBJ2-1,CASSLAGGTNNEQFF
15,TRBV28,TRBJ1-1,CASSSPVGGDTEAFF
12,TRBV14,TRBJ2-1,CASSPVGNEQFF
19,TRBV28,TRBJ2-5,CASSILRAPGTLVYKTQYF
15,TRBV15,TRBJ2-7,CATSTGLAGAYEQYF
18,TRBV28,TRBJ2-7,CASSTGGYRGREGDEQYF
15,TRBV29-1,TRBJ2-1,CSVHIPGQGVNEQFF
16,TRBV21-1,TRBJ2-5,CASSKVRDRGVKTQYF
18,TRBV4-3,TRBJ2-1,CASSQEVGVSPPDNEQFF
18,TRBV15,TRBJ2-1,CATSRGPLAREGYNEQFF
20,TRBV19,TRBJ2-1,CASRSPRQALPLARPNEQFF
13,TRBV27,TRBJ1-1,CASSWGFGTEAFF
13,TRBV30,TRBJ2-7,CAWSEAGSYEQYF
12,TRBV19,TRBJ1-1,CASSRGSTEAFF
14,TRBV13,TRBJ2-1,CASSLGRGFNEQFF
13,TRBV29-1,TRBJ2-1,CSVVSDPYNEQFF
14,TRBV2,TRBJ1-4,CASSEPGAWEKLFF
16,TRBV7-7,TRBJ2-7,CASSRNTSGSVYEQYF
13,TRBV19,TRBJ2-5,CASSETSQETQYF
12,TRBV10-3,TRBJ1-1,CAVRPGQPEAFF
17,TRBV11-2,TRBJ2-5,CASSLDPVGTARETQYF
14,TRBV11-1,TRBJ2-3,CASSRPSSTDTQYF
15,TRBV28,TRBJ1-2,CASSLGTGVNYGYTF
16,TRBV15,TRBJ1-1,CATSRYRDRAVTEAFF
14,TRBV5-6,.,CASSFDAGAYEQYF
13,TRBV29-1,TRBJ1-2,CSVPALSNYGYTF
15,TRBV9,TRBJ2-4,CASSVDEGTKNIQYF